These T cell receptor beta chains were read from a single sample in a study of T cell responses to AZD1222 COVID-19 vaccine. The data were produced by immunoSEQ multiplex PCR, yet TCRdb's version contains in-frame clones alone and is incomplete. The table shows roughly 140,000 clones, with around 85% occurring only once. The sequencing here drew on peripheral blood, taken after recovery from COVID-19. The receptors stem from an adult who had recovered from COVID-19. Both conserved end residues are part of each CDR3. Clone size is shown for a subset of rows, as once, few, many or a class of expanded clone.

>TRBV27|.|TRBJ2-1
CASSYPGGSEQFF
>TRBV15|.|TRBJ1-6
CATSREGPVNNSPLHF
>TRBV10-2|.|TRBJ2-5
CASSLGTAQETQYF
>TRBV7-9|few|TRBJ2-7
CASRPGTYEQYF
>TRBV10-3|.|TRBJ2-7
CAIRGQGTYEQYF
>TRBV19|.|TRBJ1-2
CASSFQAGTTYGYTF
>TRBV29-1|.|TRBJ2-1
CSVELREGVNEQFF
>TRBV10-1|.|TRBJ1-2
CASSEGETGGYYYGYTF
>TRBV7-3|.|TRBJ2-7
CASSLGAPHYEQYF
>TRBV7-7|.|TRBJ1-5
CASSPWTGGSNQPQHF
>TRBV10-2|.|TRBJ1-1
CASIFGTGTGEAFF
>TRBV19|few|TRBJ1-1
CASSPAGRLNTEAFF
>TRBV7-2|.|TRBJ2-7
CASSGGGRDLYEQYF
>TRBV2|.|TRBJ1-2
CASSRTDYGYTF
>TRBV28|.|TRBJ2-1
CASSLRGQAASYNEQFF
>TRBV9|once|TRBJ2-7
CASSSRPPSYEQYF
>TRBV7-9|.|TRBJ2-7
CASSLLTYEQYF
>TRBV7-9|.|TRBJ1-1
CASSLVAGGNTEAFF
>TRBV19|.|TRBJ2-1
CASSIGGLGRDNEQFF
>TRBV7-7|.|TRBJ2-5
CASSLRGLETQYF
>TRBV7-2|.|TRBJ1-2
CASSFNSGYGYTF
>TRBV5-4|.|TRBJ1-6
CASSHPGEASPLHF
>TRBV2|.|TRBJ2-1
CASRGRAFYNEQFF
>TRBV19|once|TRBJ2-7
CASSMGDYGEQYF
>TRBV7-8|.|TRBJ1-1
CASSPKWSNTEAFF
>TRBV5-1|.|TRBJ1-2
CASSLGQSFTGNYGYTF